A single sample gave rise to the 21 T cell receptor beta chains below, sequenced in a study of tumor and adjacent non-tumor tissue in lung cancer. This sample's RNA came from whole unsorted tissue. Distant lung tissue was collected more than 3 cm away from the tumor edge. The library came from three nested PCR rounds adapted from ARM-PCR protocols. TCRdb processed the multiplex PCR reads anew with MiXCR; each CDR3 protein has one entry. The sample lists about 44,000 distinct CDR3 sequences, 60% to 65% seen once, with roughly 31% in the top ten. Material: distant non-tumor lung tissue. These receptors all come from a woman in her sixties or seventies with non-small cell lung cancer.

This clonotype has a count of ten or more. V is TRBV30 and J is TRBJ2-3, with D uncertain. The CDR3 loop spans 14 amino acids. V dropped 3 bases and J dropped 2 bases, with 12 bases sitting between them. Germline V gene lookup returns CDR1 GTSNPN and CDR2 SVGIG (reference sequence). CDR3 in amino acids: CAWSEARHTDTQYF. CDR3 nucleotide sequence: TGTGCCTGGAGCGAGGCAAGACACACAGATACGCAGTATTTT.

This clonotype is labeled large. V and J are TRBV30 and TRBJ1-1; D is unclear. The germline gives CDR1 GTSNPN, CDR2 SVGIG (reference sequence). The CDR3 is made up of 15 amino acids. Deletions cut 0 bases from V and 4 bases from J, with 15 bases between. The CDR3 here is CAWSVGVGRATEAFF. The CDR3 nucleotides read TGTGCCTGGAGTGTCGGGGTAGGGAGAGCCACTGAAGCTTTCTTT.

On this clonotype itself: Mismatch with germline at one junction end may stem from a read error. The chain couples TRBV5-1 to TRBJ2-3, with D perhaps TRBD2 (6 bases). Germline V lookup: CDR1 SGHRS, CDR2 YFSETQ. This CDR3 spans 14 amino acids. CDR3 in amino acids: CASKQGGHTDTQYF. For the CDR3, the DNA is TGCGCTAGCAAGCAGGGAGGCCACACAGATACGCAGTATTTT.

In regard to this clonotype: A much larger clone is a single base away; this may be a read error. V is TRBV24-1 and J is TRBJ2-1, with D unclear. The CDR3 covers 13 residues. Trimming shortened V by 5 bases and J by 10 bases, and 14 bases separated the two germline ends. Germline V gives CDR1 KGHDR, CDR2 SFDVKD. CDR3 in amino acids: CATSVRLVGEQFF. The CDR3 region has the DNA TGTGCCACCAGTGTCAGGCTGGTGGGCGAGCAGTTCTTC.

Points on this clonotype: The germline gene is not matched at one end of the junction; a read error may be the cause. The chain combines TRBV20-1 with TRBJ1-1, with D perhaps TRBD1 (5 bases). Germline lookup yields CDR1 DFQATT and CDR2 SNEGSKA (reference sequence). CDR3 length: 16 amino acids. The CDR3 DNA is TGCAGTGCTAGTCACAGGCCTAAGATAATGAACACCGAAGCTTTCTTT. Its protein is CSASHRPKIMNTEAFF.

For this clonotype: No conserved phenylalanine or tryptophan ends this CDR3, so it is likely a read error. V gene TRBV28 combines with J gene TRBJ2-1; D may be TRBD2 (6 bases). Germline CDR1 MDHEN, CDR2 SYDVKM. The CDR3 length is 15 residues. The CDR3 spells CDSSPTRASYNEQFL. CDR3 coding DNA: TGTGACAGCAGCCCGACTAGGGCCTCCTACAATGAGCAGTTCTTA.

Worth noting for this clonotype: Compared with germline, one end of the junction differs, possibly owing to a read error. The genes are TRBV24-1 and TRBJ2-2; TRBD2 matches 12 bases. The CDR3 spans 16 residues. From germline, CDR1 is KGHDR and CDR2 SFDVKD. CDR3 bases: TGTGCCACCAGTGATGGACTAGCGGGACACACCGGGGACCTGATTTTT. It codes for CATSDGLAGHTGDLIF.

This clonotype was recorded many times. This chain uses TRBV6-1 with TRBJ1-5; D ambiguous. Germline loops: CDR1 MNHNS, CDR2 SASEGT. The germline V and J ends were trimmed by 2 bases and 3 bases, with 2 bases remaining between them. The CDR3 length is 12 residues. The CDR3 coding sequence is TGTGCCAGCAGTGAATCCAATCAGCCCCAGCATTTT. This encodes CASSESNQPQHF.

This clonotype came up once. This chain uses TRBV12-3 or TRBV12-4 with TRBJ2-1; D perhaps matches TRBD2 (5 bases). This CDR3 is built from 15 residues. CDR3 amino acids: CPSSLRENSYNEQFF. The DNA of the CDR3 is TGTCCTAGCAGTTTACGTGAGAACTCCTACAATGAGCAGTTCTTC.

Comments on this clonotype: A clone one base away is much larger, so this may be a read error. The chain links TRBV6-7 to TRBJ1-1; no definite D call. TRBV6-7 is an ORF; its function is uncertain. V was trimmed by 6 bases and J by 0 bases, leaving 14 bases between them. The CDR3 runs 15 residues. The CDR3 sequence: CASRYMRTVNTEAFF. CDR3 DNA sequence: TGTGCCAGCAGATACATGCGCACAGTGAACACTGAAGCTTTCTTT.

By share, this clonotype ranks as medium-sized. V and J are TRBV29-1 and TRBJ2-7, with 11 bases fitting TRBD1. The CDR3 is 13 amino acids. Trimming removed 6 bases from V and 6 bases from J; junction bases left unmatched: 7. Germline assignment: CDR1 SQVTM and CDR2 ANQGSEA. CDR3 nucleotides: TGCAGCGTGGCCAGGACAGGGGGCGGCGAGCAGTACTTC. Encoded protein: CSVARTGGGEQYF.

The chain is built from TRBV10-3 and TRBJ2-1; TRBD2 matches at 7 bases. J lost 5 bases, V lost 6 bases, and 16 bases had no gene match. The CDR3 has 17 residues. Looked up from germline, CDR1 is ENHRY and CDR2 is SYGVKD. The CDR3 DNA is TGTGCCATCAGACCGACTGGCGGGAGCCTAGGGGACAATGAGCAGTTCTTC. Translating gives CAIRPTGGSLGDNEQFF.

V and J are TRBV29-1 and TRBJ1-2, with D unclear. Germline assignment: CDR1 SQVTM and CDR2 ANQGSEA. The CDR3 spans 17 residues. Written as DNA, the CDR3 is TGCTCCGGTATCCTATGTTCAGTTGGCGGACCACAAGGAGGCTACACCTTC. Translation: CSGILCSVGGPQGGYTF.

This clonotype has ten or more counts. V gene TRBV5-1 combines with J gene TRBJ1-2; unclear D gene. The ends were cut back, 0 bases at V and 2 bases at J, with 8 bases in the middle. The CDR3 sequence is 14 residues long. Germline V gene data show CDR1 as SGHRS and CDR2 as YFSETQ. The CDR3 is CASSLEVSNYGYTF. CDR3 nucleotides: TGCGCCAGCAGCTTGGAAGTCAGCAACTATGGCTACACCTTC.

In regard to this clonotype: Compared with germline, one end of the junction differs, possibly owing to a read error. The chain is built from TRBV28 and TRBJ2-3, with 12 bases aligning to TRBD2. The germline CDR1 and CDR2 sequences are MDHEN and SYDVKM. The CDR3 is 19 residues long. CDR3 DNA: TGTGCCAGCAGTCCCCGGGCTAGCGGGAGGGCCTGGAGCACAGATACGCAATATTTT. Translating it yields CASSPRASGRAWSTDTQYF.

Comment on this clonotype: As the CDR3 is not closed by the conserved phenylalanine or tryptophan, this likely results from a read error. The limits of the CDR3 on the DNA are not certain, so only TCRdb's listed CDR3 is given. The V and J genes are TRBV11-1 and TRBJ2-3; TRBD1, the table's D call, lacks a check against the DNA. Germline-derived CDR1 and CDR2 are SGHAT and FQDESV (reference sequence). The CDR3 contains 14 residues when both ends are counted. This CDR3 reads CASSLDREADMQCL.

The gene calls are TRBV28 and TRBJ1-2; perhaps TRBD1 as D (5 bases). The CDR3 runs 14 residues. Between the trimmed V and J ends, which lost 5 bases and 5 bases, there was a span of 15 bases. The germline CDR1 and CDR2 sequences are MDHEN and SYDVKM. The CDR3 DNA reads as TGTGCCAGCAGTACCCTCAGAGACAGTTATGGCTACACCTTC. Protein: CASSTLRDSYGYTF.

The sample holds many counts of this clonotype. A much larger clone lies a single base off, so this may be a read error. The chain couples TRBV5-1 to TRBJ2-1, with 16 positions matching TRBD2. Germline V gives CDR1 SGHRS, CDR2 YFSETQ. CDR3 length equals 16 residues. V shed 4 bases, J shed 13 bases, and the junction held 11 bases outside the gene matches. The CDR3: CASSPGTSGRAGDQFF. CDR3 nucleotides: TGCGCCAGCAGCCCAGGGACTAGCGGGAGGGCCGGTGATCAGTTCTTC.

With respect to this clonotype: This likely comes from a read error, as the CDR3 has no conserved phenylalanine or tryptophan at its end. This chain links TRBV4-2 with TRBJ2-1; D ambiguous. Germline lookup yields CDR1 LGHNA and CDR2 YNFKEQ. CDR3 length equals 16 residues. The CDR3 here is CVSSQVTESSYNEQFL. The CDR3 coding sequence is TGTGTCAGCAGCCAAGTTACAGAGTCCTCCTACAATGAGCAGTTCTTA.

In its sample, this clonotype was seen once. The chain employs TRBV6-5 and TRBJ2-7, with a weak D call TRBD1 (6 bases). Trimming cost V 6 bases and J 8 bases, with 20 bases left between them. The length of the CDR3 is 14 residues. Germline V CDR1 and CDR2: MNHEY, SVGAGI. The CDR3 loop is CASSPGTWRYKQYF. The CDR3 coding sequence is TGTGCCAGCAGCCCCGGGACATGGAGATACAAGCAGTACTTC.

Points on this clonotype: At one end the junction does not follow the germline gene, possibly because of a read error. The genes are TRBV6-5 and TRBJ2-2, with a possible D match to TRBD1 (5 bases). CDR3 length equals 13 residues. From germline, CDR1 is MNHEY and CDR2 SVGAGI. DNA for the CDR3: TGTGTCAGCAGGGTATCGAACACAGGGGAGCTGTTTTTT. It is translated as CVSRVSNTGELFF.